Below are 29 T cell receptor beta chains sequenced from a single sample in a study of monozygotic twins with inflammatory bowel disease. TCRdb derives one entry per CDR3 protein from the 5' RACE reads, leaving out DNA. The specimen's table records 330,000 or so distinct CDR3 sequences. The sequencing sample was made of blood. These receptors were obtained from a human donor with ulcerative colitis or Crohn's disease, or a healthy co-twin of an affected twin (not recorded which).

The V gene is TRBV7-2, the J gene TRBJ2-7. Per germline, CDR1 SGHTA and CDR2 FQGNSA. This CDR3 has 15 residues. This CDR3 reads CASSLDWFPSYEQYF.

The V call is TRBV20-1, the J call TRBJ1-1; TCRdb selects TRBD1, and the lack of DNA leaves this call unchecked. The germline V gene has CDR1 DFQATT and CDR2 SNEGSKA (reference sequence). The CDR3 is made up of 13 amino acids. CDR3: CSARAGWTTEAFF.

The CDR3 region is CASSVDKFKGPFYNEQFF. The chain has TRBV9 and TRBJ2-1; there is no DNA to check the TCRdb D call of TRBD2. The CDR3 extends over 18 amino acids. Germline V CDR1 and CDR2: SGDLS, YYNGEE.

This chain links TRBV20-1 with TRBJ2-3; without DNA, the TCRdb call of TRBD1 cannot be checked. CDR1 and CDR2 (germline): DFQATT, SNEGSKA (reference sequence). CDR3 length equals 14 residues. CDR3 loop: CSANNGGVTDTQYF.

The CDR3 reads CASSPRVRYEQYF. The chain links TRBV6-2 or TRBV6-3 to TRBJ2-7; TCRdb's D call of TRBD1 is untestable without DNA. The CDR3 extends over 13 amino acids. Germline V lookup: CDR1 MNHEY, CDR2 SVGEGT.

This chain connects TRBV5-1 to TRBJ2-2; the D call of TRBD2 rests on TCRdb alone, since no DNA is present to check it. The CDR3 is 17 residues long. Germline-derived CDR1 and CDR2 are SGHRS and YFSETQ. CDR3 loop: CASSPGTSGKNTGELFF.

The chain has TRBV15 and TRBJ1-1; the D call from TCRdb, TRBD1, cannot be confirmed without DNA. This CDR3 has 14 amino acids. Germline CDR1 reads LNHNV; CDR2 reads YYDKDF (reference sequence). CDR3 protein: CATSGDRGPTEAFF.

V is TRBV7-2 and J is TRBJ2-7. Germline assignment: CDR1 SGHTA and CDR2 FQGNSA. The CDR3 runs to 14 residues. This CDR3 is CASSLAVESYEQYF.

V usage is TRBV28 and J usage is TRBJ2-6. The CDR3 loop spans 16 amino acids. Per germline, CDR1 MDHEN and CDR2 SYDVKM. This chain's CDR3 is CASSFQGYAGANVLTF. The full variable domain, completed using reference TRBV28 and TRBJ2-6, is DVKVTQSSRYLVKRTGEKVFLECVQDMDHENMFWYRQDPGLGLRLIYFSYDVKMKEKGDIPEGYSVSREKKERFSLILESASTNQTSMYLCASSFQGYAGANVLTFGAGSRLTVL.

The chain links TRBV7-3 to TRBJ2-3. The CDR3 contains 14 residues. Germline V gene sequence: CDR1 SGHTA, CDR2 FQGTGA. CDR3 amino acids: CASSLNARADTQYF.

The chain employs TRBV7-3 and TRBJ2-1; the TRBD2 assignment by TCRdb is unverifiable without DNA. The V gene's germline CDR1 is SGHTA and CDR2 FQGTGA. The CDR3 spans 17 residues. CDR3 sequence reads: CASSDSREGSSYNEQFF.

The V gene is TRBV10-3, the J gene TRBJ2-5. Germline CDR1 and CDR2: ENHRY and SYGVKD. The CDR3 covers 12 residues. The CDR3 sequence is CAISEEEETQYF.

V usage is TRBV6-5 and J usage is TRBJ2-7. CDR1 MNHEY and CDR2 SVGAGI come from the germline V gene. The CDR3 length is 15 residues. The CDR3 here is CASSYLVGDSYEQYF.

V and J are TRBV30 and TRBJ2-7; there is no DNA to check the TCRdb D call of TRBD2. Germline V lookup: CDR1 GTSNPN, CDR2 SVGIG (reference sequence). This CDR3 is 11 amino acids long. This CDR3 reads CAWRGNYEQYF.

This sequence joins TRBV20-1 and TRBJ2-2; TCRdb's assignment of TRBD1 cannot be checked, as there is no DNA. Germline V lookup: CDR1 DFQATT, CDR2 SNEGSKA (reference sequence). This CDR3 is 15 amino acids long. The CDR3 sequence is CSARAGTLDTGELFF.

The rearrangement joins TRBV7-8 to TRBJ1-5; TCRdb's D gene call, TRBD1, goes unchecked for lack of DNA. Germline loops: CDR1 SGHVS, CDR2 FQNEAQ. The CDR3 has 14 residues. CDR3 in amino acids: CASSLTGREQPQHF.

V gene TRBV28 combines with J gene TRBJ2-1; TCRdb outputs TRBD2, but without DNA this stays unchecked. The CDR3 spans 16 residues. Germline V gene sequence: CDR1 MDHEN, CDR2 SYDVKM. The CDR3 spells CASSLHSGMGGNEQFF.

The chain employs TRBV7-9 and TRBJ1-6; the TCRdb D gene call, TRBD1, has no DNA to confirm it. CDR3 length: 14 amino acids. CDR1 is SEHNR and CDR2 is FQNEAQ in the germline V gene (reference sequence). The CDR3: CAGSDGTDNSPLHF. Combining the CDR3 with reference TRBV7-9 and TRBJ1-6 gives the whole variable domain DTGVSQNPRHKITKRGQNVTFRCDPISEHNRLYWYRQTLGQGPEFLTYFQNEAQLEKSRLLSDRFSAERPKGSFSTLEIQRTEQGDSAMYLCAGSDGTDNSPLHFGNGTRLTVT.

This chain connects TRBV19 to TRBJ1-2; TCRdb gives TRBD1 as the D gene, but with no DNA this cannot be confirmed. CDR3 size: 17 residues. Germline assignment: CDR1 LNHDA and CDR2 SQIVND (reference sequence). The CDR3: CASSSRSPAKGIYGYTF.

Frequency places this clonotype as medium-sized. V and J are TRBV10-3 and TRBJ2-1; TCRdb's D call, TRBD2, is unchecked because there is no DNA. The CDR3 contains 12 residues. CDR1 is ENHRY and CDR2 is SYGVKD in the germline V gene. The CDR3 reads CAISALQDEQFF.

The rearrangement joins TRBV6-9 to TRBJ2-1; TCRdb indicates TRBD2, and absent DNA this call remains unverified. Germline V lookup: CDR1 MNHGY, CDR2 SVAAGI. This CDR3 is 16 amino acids long. CDR3 residues: CASLQRDGRANNEQFF.

V gene TRBV20-1 combines with J gene TRBJ2-7; without DNA, the TCRdb call of TRBD2 cannot be checked. This CDR3 region has 15 residues. From germline, CDR1 is DFQATT and CDR2 SNEGSKA (reference sequence). This CDR3 is CSSTTLAHFPNEQYF.

The gene calls are TRBV9 and TRBJ2-3. The CDR3 sequence is 14 residues long. Germline loops: CDR1 SGDLS, CDR2 YYNGEE. CDR3 sequence reads: CASSVEVYADTQYF.

This chain joins TRBV25-1 and TRBJ1-1; TCRdb picks TRBD1, but there is no DNA to check that call. CDR3 length: 17 residues. From germline, CDR1 is MGHDK and CDR2 SYGVNS. Here the CDR3 reads CASRPPDGPTLNTEAFF.

The chain is built from TRBV20-1 and TRBJ1-5; TCRdb's D call, TRBD1, is unchecked because there is no DNA. The length of the CDR3 is 13 residues. Germline CDR1 DFQATT, CDR2 SNEGSKA (reference sequence). The chain's CDR3 is CSARNRVYQPQHF.

CDR3: CASSLTILNTGELFF. The J gene is TRBJ2-2, the V gene TRBV7-6. This CDR3 region has 15 residues. CDR1 and CDR2 from the germline V gene are SGHVS and FNYEAQ.

The chain links TRBV6-1 to TRBJ1-1; there is no DNA to check the TCRdb D call of TRBD1. The CDR3 has 15 amino acids. Per the germline V gene, CDR1 is MNHNS and CDR2 is SASEGT. The CDR3 here is CASDRGGGVSTEAFF.

The rearrangement joins TRBV18 to TRBJ2-7. CDR1 and CDR2 from the germline V gene are KGHSH and LQKENI. The CDR3 totals 14 residues. The CDR3 spells CASSLVGISYEQYF.

This chain links TRBV9 with TRBJ2-3; TCRdb reports TRBD2, a call that lacks DNA to check it against. This CDR3 contains 17 residues. Germline V gives CDR1 SGDLS, CDR2 YYNGEE. The CDR3 spells CASSVEGLAGGGDTQYF. The whole variable domain, remainder taken from reference TRBV9 and TRBJ2-3, is DSGVTQTPKHLITATGQRVTLRCSPRSGDLSVYWYQQSLDQGLQFLIQYYNGEERAKGNILERFSAQQFPDLHSELNLSSLELGDSALYFCASSVEGLAGGGDTQYFGPGTRLTVL.